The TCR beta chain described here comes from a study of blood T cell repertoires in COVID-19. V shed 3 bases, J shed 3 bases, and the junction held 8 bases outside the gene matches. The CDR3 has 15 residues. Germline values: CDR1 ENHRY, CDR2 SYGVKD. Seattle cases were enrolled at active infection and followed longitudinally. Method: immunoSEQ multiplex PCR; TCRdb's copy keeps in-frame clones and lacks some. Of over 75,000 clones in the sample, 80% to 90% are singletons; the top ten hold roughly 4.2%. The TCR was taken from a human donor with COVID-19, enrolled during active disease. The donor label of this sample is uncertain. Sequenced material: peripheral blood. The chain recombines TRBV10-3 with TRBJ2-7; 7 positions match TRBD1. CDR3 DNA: TGTGCCATCAGTGAACCGGACAGGCCTAGCTACGAGCAGTACTTC. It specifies CAISEPDRPSYEQYF.